The next 8 T cell receptor beta chains were all read from a single sample in a study of vaccination effects on CD4 cells after COVID-19. Sequencing used immunoSEQ multiplex PCR; TCRdb keeps in-frame clones, though not all of them. Of 28,000 or so clones listed, approximately 75% are singletons. No antigen is known for these receptors. Ahead of sequencing, the ViraFEST assay grew antigen-specific CD4+ T cells using viral peptide pools. At the end of 10 days of culture, CD4+ T cells were isolated. Nucleocapsid antibodies were negative in the vaccine recipients, who had never had SARS-CoV-2 infection. The source material was CD4+ T cells from PBMCs cultured with SARS-CoV-2 spike peptides, sampled before COVID-19 vaccination. The receptors were gathered from a human donor who received a COVID-19 vaccine.

The chain employs TRBV7-9 and TRBJ1-2; D ambiguous. Deletions cut 3 bases from V and 4 bases from J, with 9 bases between. This CDR3 contains 13 residues. Per germline, CDR1 SEHNR and CDR2 FQNEAQ (reference sequence). DNA for the CDR3: TGTGCCAGCAGCTTTCGTGCCAGCTATGGCTACACCTTC. Its translation: CASSFRASYGYTF.

The sample holds a few counts of this clone. This chain links TRBV3-1 (or the pseudogene TRBV3-2) with TRBJ2-3, with TRBD2 matching 7 bases. The V gene's germline CDR1 is LGHDT and CDR2 YNNKEL (reference sequence). The CDR3 has 13 amino acids. V trimming: 8 bases; J trimming: 0 bases; junction bases outside the gene matches: 2. This CDR3 reads CASETSSTDTQYF. CDR3 DNA sequence: TGTGCCAGCGAGACTAGCAGCACAGATACGCAGTATTTT.

Written as DNA, the CDR3 is TGTGCCAGCAGTTTTGATAGCGGGAGTACGACAGATACGCAGTATTTT. Translating gives CASSFDSGSTTDTQYF. This sequence joins TRBV2 and TRBJ2-3, with 9 bases lining up with TRBD2. Trimming cost V 5 bases and J 3 bases; bases outside gene matches: 9. CDR1 is SNHLY, CDR2 FYNNEI, per germline. CDR3 size: 16 residues.

This chain connects TRBV5-8 to TRBJ2-1, with D perhaps matching TRBD1 (6 bases). This CDR3 comprises 16 residues. The V and J ends lost 3 bases and 0 bases respectively, with 13 bases between them. Germline CDR1 and CDR2: SGHTS and YDEGEE. CDR3 residues: CASSSRGRSSYNEQFF. Written as DNA, the CDR3 is TGTGCCAGCAGCTCCAGGGGCCGTAGCTCCTACAATGAGCAGTTCTTC.

V usage is TRBV4-1 and J usage is TRBJ1-2; possible D gene TRBD1, 6 bases. The CDR3 is 15 residues long. V was cut by 6 bases and J by 10 bases, with 24 bases left in between. CDR1 and CDR2 (germline): MGHRA, YSYEKL. For the CDR3, the DNA is TGCGCCAGCAGGGGGGGGCCGGCACGGCGTGACCACTACACCTTC. This encodes CASRGGPARRDHYTF.

The genes are TRBV27 and TRBJ1-4; 7 positions agree with TRBD1. The junction had 5 bases not matched to a gene; V was cut back by 6 bases and J by 4 bases. Germline lookup yields CDR1 MNHEY and CDR2 SMNVEV (reference sequence). CDR3 size: 14 residues. CDR3 in DNA: TGTGCCAGCAGCCAACAGGGGTTTAATGAAAAACTGTTTTTT. It codes for CASSQQGFNEKLFF. Complete variable domain (other parts from reference TRBV27 and TRBJ1-4): EAQVTQNPRYLITVTGKKLTVTCSQNMNHEYMSWYRQDPGLGLRQIYYSMNVEVTDKGDVPEGYKVSRKEKRNFPLILESPSPNQTSLYFCASSQQGFNEKLFFGSGTQLSVL.

V and J are TRBV19 and TRBJ1-4; maybe TRBD1 (6 bases). Trimming cost V 7 bases and J 4 bases, with 13 bases left between them. CDR3 length: 14 amino acids. Looked up from germline, CDR1 is LNHDA and CDR2 is SQIVND (reference sequence). The CDR3 DNA follows: TGTGCCAGTACCGGGGGCAGTCGTAATGAAAAACTGTTTTTT. The encoded protein is CASTGGSRNEKLFF.

In nucleotides, the CDR3 is TGTGCCAGCAGCTTAATGAGCGGGAACACTGAAGCTTTCTTT. This gives the protein CASSLMSGNTEAFF. The rearrangement uses TRBV11-1 and TRBJ1-1; D is unclear. Germline CDR1 is SGHAT and CDR2 is FQDESV (reference sequence). The CDR3 extends over 14 amino acids. Trimming cost V 2 bases and J 1 base, with 8 bases left between them.